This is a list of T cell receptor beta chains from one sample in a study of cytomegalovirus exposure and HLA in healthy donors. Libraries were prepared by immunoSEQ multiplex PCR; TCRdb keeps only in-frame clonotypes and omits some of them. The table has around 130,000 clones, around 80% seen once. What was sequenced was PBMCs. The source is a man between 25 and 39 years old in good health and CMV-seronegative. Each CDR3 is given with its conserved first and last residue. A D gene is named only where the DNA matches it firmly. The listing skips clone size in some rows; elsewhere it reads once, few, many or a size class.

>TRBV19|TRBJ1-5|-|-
TGTGCCAGCCGGCCTAGAGGCAATCAGCCCCAGCATTTT
CASRPRGNQPQHF
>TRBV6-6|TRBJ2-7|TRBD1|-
TGTGCCAGCAGTTACAGGGGGCTTCACGAGCAGTACTTC
CASSYRGLHEQYF
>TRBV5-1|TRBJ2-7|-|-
TGCGCCAGCAGCTTGAATGCAGGCACCTACGAGCAGTACTTC
CASSLNAGTYEQYF
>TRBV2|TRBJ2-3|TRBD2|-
TGTGCCAGCAGTGATGGGGGGCGGGGGGTCACAGATACGCAGTATTTT
CASSDGGRGVTDTQYF
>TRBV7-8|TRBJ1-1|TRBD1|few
TGTGCCAGCAGCTGGGACAGGGAGGGCACTGAAGCTTTCTTT
CASSWDREGTEAFF
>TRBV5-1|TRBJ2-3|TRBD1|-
TGCGCCAGCAGCCTGGACAGGGGGCCTGATACGCAGTATTTT
CASSLDRGPDTQYF
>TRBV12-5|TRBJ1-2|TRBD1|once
TGTGCTAGTGGTTGGGACAGCTATGGCTACACCTTC
CASGWDSYGYTF
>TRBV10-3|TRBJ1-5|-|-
TGTGCCATCAGTGTAGGGCAGGGGAATCAGCCCCAGCATTTT
CAISVGQGNQPQHF
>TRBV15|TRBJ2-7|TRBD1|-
TGTGCCACCAGCAGGGACAGGAGAACCTACGAGCAGTACTTC
CATSRDRRTYEQYF
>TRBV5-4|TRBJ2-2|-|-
TGTGCCAGCAGCTCGGACCATCGGAGGGGTAACACCGGGGAGCTGTTTTTT
CASSSDHRRGNTGELFF
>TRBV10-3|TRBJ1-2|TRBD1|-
TGTGCCATCAGTGACAGGGGGTTTGGCTACACCTTC
CAISDRGFGYTF
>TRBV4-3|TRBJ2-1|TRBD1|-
TGCGCCAGCAGCCCCAGACAGGGTTACAATGAGCAGTTCTTC
CASSPRQGYNEQFF
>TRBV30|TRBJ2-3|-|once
TGTGCCTGGAGTCCGGGGACAGATACGCAGTATTTT
CAWSPGTDTQYF
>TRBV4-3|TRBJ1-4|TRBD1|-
TGCGCCAGCAGCCAAGTGACAGGGGCAACTAATGAAAAACTGTTTTTT
CASSQVTGATNEKLFF
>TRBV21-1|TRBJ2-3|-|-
TGTGCCAGCAGCAGAAAGACAGGGATTATCGCAGATACGCAGTATTTT
CASSRKTGIIADTQYF
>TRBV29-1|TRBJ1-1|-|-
TGCAGCGCACCCGGCAGGGTTGAGGCTTTCTTT
CSAPGRVEAFF
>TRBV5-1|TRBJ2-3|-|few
TGCGCCAGCAGCTTGGACACCGGGACAGATACGCAGTATTTT
CASSLDTGTDTQYF
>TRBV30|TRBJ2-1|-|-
TGTGCCTGGAGTGTAGTCACTGGCTCCTACAATGAGCAGTTCTTC
CAWSVVTGSYNEQFF
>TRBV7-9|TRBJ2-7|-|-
TGTGCCAGCAGCCCCCTTGGAGGGTTCGAGGGCTACGAGCAGTACTTC
CASSPLGGFEGYEQYF
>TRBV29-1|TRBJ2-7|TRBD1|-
TGCAGCGTTTGGGACAGGGGAGTTGAGCAGTACTTC
CSVWDRGVEQYF
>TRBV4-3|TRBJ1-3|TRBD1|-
TGCGCCAGCAGCCACGACAGGGGAGGTGGAAACACCATATATTTT
CASSHDRGGGNTIYF
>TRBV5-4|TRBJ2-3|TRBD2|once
TGTGCCAGCGCGGGGGGACTAGCGGGAGGGGATACGCAGTATTTT
CASAGGLAGGDTQYF
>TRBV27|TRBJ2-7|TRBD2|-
TGTGCCAGCAGGCCTGGCGGGGGGCTTTACGAGCAGTACTTC
CASRPGGGLYEQYF
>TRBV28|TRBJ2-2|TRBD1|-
TGTGCCAGCATAAGACAGGGAATCGGGGAGCTGTTTTTT
CASIRQGIGELFF
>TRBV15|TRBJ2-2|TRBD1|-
TGTGCCACCCGGGACAGGGGGCAGTCCACCGGGGAGCTGTTTTTT
CATRDRGQSTGELFF
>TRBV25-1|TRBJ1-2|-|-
TGTGCCAGCAGTGGGCCCGGGGGACTAAGTAGCTACACCTTC
CASSGPGGLSSYTF
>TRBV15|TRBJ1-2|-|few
TGTGCCACCAGCAGAGATAATCAGGGGAACTATGGCTACACCTTC
CATSRDNQGNYGYTF
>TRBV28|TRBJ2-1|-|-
TGTGCCAGCAGATTTGCGTCAAATGAGCAGTTCTTC
CASRFASNEQFF
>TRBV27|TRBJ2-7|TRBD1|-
TGTGCCAGCAGCCCCGGGACAGGGGGGTACGAGCAGTACTTC
CASSPGTGGYEQYF
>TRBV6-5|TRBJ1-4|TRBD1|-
TGTGCCAGCAGTTACTCGAGAAGGGACAGTGAAAAACTGTTTTTT
CASSYSRRDSEKLFF
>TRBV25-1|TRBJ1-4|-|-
TGTGCCAGCAGTGAATTTTATGTTACTGCGGGGGAAAAACTGTTTTTT
CASSEFYVTAGEKLFF
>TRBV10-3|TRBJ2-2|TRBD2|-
TGTGCCATCAGTGAGTCGGGAGCGGGAAACACCGGGGAGCTGTTTTTT
CAISESGAGNTGELFF
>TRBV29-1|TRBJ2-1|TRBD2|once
TGCAGCGTTGAACTAGCGGGGGTCTACAATGAGCAGTTCTTC
CSVELAGVYNEQFF
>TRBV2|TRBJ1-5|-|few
TGTGCCAGCAGGGGGAGAGGGGGAGGCAATCAGCCCCAGCATTTT
CASRGRGGGNQPQHF
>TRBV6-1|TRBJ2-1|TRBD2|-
TGTGCCAGCAGTGAAACTAGCGGGAGAGGCTATGAGCAGTTCTTC
CASSETSGRGYEQFF
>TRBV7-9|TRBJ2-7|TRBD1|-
TGTGCCAGCAGCGCAGGACGCCGGGACAGACTCTCCTACGAGCAGTACTTC
CASSAGRRDRLSYEQYF
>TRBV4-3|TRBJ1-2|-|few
TGCGCCAGCAGCCAAGATTCGGGGGGTAACTATGGCTACACCTTC
CASSQDSGGNYGYTF
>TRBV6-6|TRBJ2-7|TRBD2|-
TGTGCCAGCAGTCCTAGCGGGGTGGGGTACGAGCAGTACTTC
CASSPSGVGYEQYF
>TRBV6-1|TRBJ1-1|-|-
TGTGCCAGCAGTGAAACCAGGGGCACAATGAACACTGAAGCTTTCTTT
CASSETRGTMNTEAFF
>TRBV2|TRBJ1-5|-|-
TGTGCCAGCAGTGCAAACAGGGACAATCAGCCCCAGCATTTT
CASSANRDNQPQHF
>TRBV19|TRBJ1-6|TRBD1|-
TGTGCCAGTAGTATATGGACAGGGAAAAATTCACCCCTCCACTTT
CASSIWTGKNSPLHF
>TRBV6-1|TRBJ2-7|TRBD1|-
TGTGCCAGCAGTGCAACCGGGACAGGGACCTACGAGCAGTACTTC
CASSATGTGTYEQYF
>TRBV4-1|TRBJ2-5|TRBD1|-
TGCGCCAGCAGCCAAGAGGCAGGGGGCGTGGAGACCCAGTACTTC
CASSQEAGGVETQYF
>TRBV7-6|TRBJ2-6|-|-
TGTGCCAGCAGCTTAGAGATAGTGGGGGCCAACGTCCTGACTTTC
CASSLEIVGANVLTF
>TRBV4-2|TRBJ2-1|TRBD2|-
TGTGCCAGCAGCCAAGTGAGCGGGAGGGTCGATGAGCAGTTCTTC
CASSQVSGRVDEQFF
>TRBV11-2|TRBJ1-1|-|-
TGTGCCAGCAGCTTAGTTCTATACACTGAAGCTTTCTTT
CASSLVLYTEAFF
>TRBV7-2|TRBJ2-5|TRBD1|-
TGTGCCAGCAGCTTAAGGGCGACAGGGCAAGAGACCCAGTACTTC
CASSLRATGQETQYF
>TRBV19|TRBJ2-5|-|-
TGTGCCAGTAGTCCCTCGCGGTCGCCCTTGGAGACCCAGTACTTC
CASSPSRSPLETQYF
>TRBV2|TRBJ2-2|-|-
TGTGCCAGCAGCTGGGGCGGCGGGGAGCTGTTTTTT
CASSWGGGELFF
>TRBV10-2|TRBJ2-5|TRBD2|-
TGCGCCAGCAGTGTTGGTGGGAGGGACCAAGAGACCCAGTACTTC
CASSVGGRDQETQYF
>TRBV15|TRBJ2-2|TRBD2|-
TGTGCCACCAGCAGGGAAAGCGGGAGGGCTGTCGGGGAGCTGTTTTTT
CATSRESGRAVGELFF
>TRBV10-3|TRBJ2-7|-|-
TGTGCCATCAGTGGGGGCACGAACGGAGCCTACGAGCAGTACTTC
CAISGGTNGAYEQYF
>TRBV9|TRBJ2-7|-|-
TGTGCCAGCAGCCCCCAGGGAATCGGACGGTACGAGCAGTACTTC
CASSPQGIGRYEQYF
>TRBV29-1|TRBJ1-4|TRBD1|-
TGCAGCGTTGAAGATCTCGACAGGGCCGTGAATTTT
CSVEDLDRAVNF
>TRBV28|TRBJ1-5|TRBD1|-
TGTGCCAGCAGTACGGACAGGGGGCTGAGCAATCAGCCCCAGCATTTT
CASSTDRGLSNQPQHF
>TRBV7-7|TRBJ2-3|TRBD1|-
TGTGCTAGCAGCCCTGGGACAGGCCGCACAGATACGCAGTATTTT
CASSPGTGRTDTQYF
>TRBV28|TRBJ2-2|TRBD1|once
TGTGCCACCAATCTGGACAGGTCAACCGGGGAGCTGTTTTTT
CATNLDRSTGELFF
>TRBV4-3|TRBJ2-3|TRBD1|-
TGCGCCAGCAGCCAACGCGGACAGGGGGATACGCAGTATTTT
CASSQRGQGDTQYF
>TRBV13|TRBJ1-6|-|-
TGTGCCAGCACCGGGGGTTATTCACCCCTCCACTTT
CASTGGYSPLHF